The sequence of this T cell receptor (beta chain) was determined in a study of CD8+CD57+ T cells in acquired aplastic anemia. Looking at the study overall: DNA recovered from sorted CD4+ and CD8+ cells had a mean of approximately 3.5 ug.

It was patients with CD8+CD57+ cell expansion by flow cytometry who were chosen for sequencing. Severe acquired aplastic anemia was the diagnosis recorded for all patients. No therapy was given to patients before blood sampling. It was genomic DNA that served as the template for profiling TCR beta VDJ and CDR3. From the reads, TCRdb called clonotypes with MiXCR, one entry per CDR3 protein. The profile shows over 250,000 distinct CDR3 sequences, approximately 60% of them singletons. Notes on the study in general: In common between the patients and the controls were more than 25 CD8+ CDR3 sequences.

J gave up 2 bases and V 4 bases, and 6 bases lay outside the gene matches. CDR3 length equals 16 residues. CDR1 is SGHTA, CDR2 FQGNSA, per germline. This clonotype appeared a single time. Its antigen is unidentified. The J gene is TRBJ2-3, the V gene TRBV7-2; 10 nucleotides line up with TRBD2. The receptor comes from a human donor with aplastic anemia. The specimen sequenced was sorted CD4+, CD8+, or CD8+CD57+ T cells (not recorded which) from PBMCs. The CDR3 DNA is TGTGCCAGCAGCTCGGGGACTAGCGTTTACACAGATACGCAGTATTTT. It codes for CASSSGTSVYTDTQYF. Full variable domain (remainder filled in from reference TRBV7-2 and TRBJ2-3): GAGVSQSPSNKVTEKGKDVELRCDPISGHTALYWYRQSLGQGLEFLIYFQGNSAPDKSGLPSDRFSAERTGGSVSTLTIQRTQQEDSAVYLCASSSGTSVYTDTQYFGPGTRLTVL.